This entry features one TCR beta chain sequence. Its antigen remains unidentified. The sample belongs to a study of post-analysis software for immune sequencing data. The study's findings and limits: Samples made in the same batch grouped tightly together by F measure. Diversity measured as normalized Chao1 was significantly lower in multiple sclerosis patients than in controls. In patients, TRBV5-6, TRBV5-1 and TRBV20-1 belonged to several TRBV segments found more frequently than in controls.

The CDR3 has 16 amino acids. CDR1 MDHEN and CDR2 SYDVKM come from the germline V gene. V lost 6 bases to trimming and J lost 6 bases, with 21 bases between them. Presence of unique molecular identifiers characterized the TCR beta cDNA libraries. From roughly 1 to 10 million T cells, about 500,000 cDNA molecules were obtained. MiXCR was run by TCRdb on the PCR reads, yielding one entry per CDR3 protein. The data show hundreds of thousands of distinct CDR3 sequences, about 32% seen once. The sequenced sample was blood. The chain recombines TRBV28 with TRBJ2-1; tentatively, D is TRBD1 or TRBD2 (5 bases each). The receptor's source is a girl aged 5-17 years with multiple sclerosis. The CDR3 coding sequence is TGTGCCAGCAGAAATTTGGGTAGCCCAGGGACCAATGAGCAGTTCTTC. Translated, it gives CASRNLGSPGTNEQFF.